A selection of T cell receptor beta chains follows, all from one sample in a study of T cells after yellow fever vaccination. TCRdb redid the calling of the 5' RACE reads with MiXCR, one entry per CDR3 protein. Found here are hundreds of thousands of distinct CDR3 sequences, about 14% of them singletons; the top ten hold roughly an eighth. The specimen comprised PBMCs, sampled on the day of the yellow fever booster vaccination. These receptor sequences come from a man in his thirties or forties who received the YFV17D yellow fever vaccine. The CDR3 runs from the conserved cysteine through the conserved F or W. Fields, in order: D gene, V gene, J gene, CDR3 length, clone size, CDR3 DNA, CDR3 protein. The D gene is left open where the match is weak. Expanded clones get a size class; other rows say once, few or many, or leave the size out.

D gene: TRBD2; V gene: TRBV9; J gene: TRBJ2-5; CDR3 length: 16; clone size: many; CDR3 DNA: TGTGCCAGCAGCGTGGGCCGGGGGGTCTATCAAGAGACCCAGTACTTC; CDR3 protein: CASSVGRGVYQETQYF
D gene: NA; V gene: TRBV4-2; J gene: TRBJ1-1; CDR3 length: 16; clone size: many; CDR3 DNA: TGTGCCAGCAGCCAAAAAAGGACGGCTGCGAACACTGAAGCTTTCTTT; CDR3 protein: CASSQKRTAANTEAFF
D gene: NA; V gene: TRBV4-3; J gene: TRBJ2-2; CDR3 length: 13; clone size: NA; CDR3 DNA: TGCGCCAGCAGCCAAGAAGTCGCCGGGGAGCTGTTTTTT; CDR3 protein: CASSQEVAGELFF
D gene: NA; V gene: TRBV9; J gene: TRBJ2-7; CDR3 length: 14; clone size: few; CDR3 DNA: TGTGCCAGCAGCCCGACACTTGGAAGCTACGAGCAGTACTTC; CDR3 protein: CASSPTLGSYEQYF
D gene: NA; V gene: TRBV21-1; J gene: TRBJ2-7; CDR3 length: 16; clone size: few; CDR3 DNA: TGTGCCAGCAGCAACCGTCGGCTGACAGGGTGCAACGAGCAGTACTTC; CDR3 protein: CASSNRRLTGCNEQYF
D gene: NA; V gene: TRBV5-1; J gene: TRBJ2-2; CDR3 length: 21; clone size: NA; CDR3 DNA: TGCGCCAGCAGCTTTTCAATTTTAAGGGGCAGGGGAGGATCGGAGACCGGGGAGCTGTTTTTT; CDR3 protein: CASSFSILRGRGGSETGELFF
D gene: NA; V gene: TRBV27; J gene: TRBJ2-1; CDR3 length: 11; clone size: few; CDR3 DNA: TGTGCCAGCAGTTCTCGTGGAGAGCAGTTCTTC; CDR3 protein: CASSSRGEQFF
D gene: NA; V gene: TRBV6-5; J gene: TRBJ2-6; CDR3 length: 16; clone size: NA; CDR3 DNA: TGTGCCAGCAGTTACGGTGGGATCTCTGGGGCCAACGTCCTGACTTTC; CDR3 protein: CASSYGGISGANVLTF
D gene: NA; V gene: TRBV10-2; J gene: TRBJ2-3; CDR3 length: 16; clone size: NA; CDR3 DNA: TGCGCCAGCAGGAATACCTTTGGCGGGGGCACAGATACGCAGTATTTT; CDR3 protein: CASRNTFGGGTDTQYF
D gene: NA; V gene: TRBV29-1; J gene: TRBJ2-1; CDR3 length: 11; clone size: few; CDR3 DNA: TGCAGCGTTGAAATTGTGTCTGAGCAGTTCTTC; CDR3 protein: CSVEIVSEQFF
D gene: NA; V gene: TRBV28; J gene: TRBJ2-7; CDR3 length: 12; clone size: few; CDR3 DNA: TGTGCCAGCAGTTTATTGTCAGACGAGCAGTACTTC; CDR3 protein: CASSLLSDEQYF
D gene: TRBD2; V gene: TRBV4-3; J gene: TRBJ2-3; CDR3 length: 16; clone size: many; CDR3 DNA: TGCGCCAGCAGCCAAGTTACTAGCGGGAACACAGATACGCAGTATTTT; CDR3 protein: CASSQVTSGNTDTQYF
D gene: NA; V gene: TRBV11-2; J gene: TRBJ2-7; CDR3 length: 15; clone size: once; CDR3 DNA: TGTGCCAGCAGCTTAGAGAACTCGGGTCCGAGGGAGCAGTACTTC; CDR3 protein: CASSLENSGPREQYF
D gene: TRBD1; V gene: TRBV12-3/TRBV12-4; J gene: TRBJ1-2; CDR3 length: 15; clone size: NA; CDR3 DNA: TGTGCCAGCAGCGAGACAGGGGGAACTAACTATGGCTACACCTTC; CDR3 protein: CASSETGGTNYGYTF
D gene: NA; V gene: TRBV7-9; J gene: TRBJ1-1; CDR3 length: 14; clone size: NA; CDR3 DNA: TGTGCCAGCAGCTTAGTTTCCGTGAACACTGAAGCTTTCTTT; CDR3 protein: CASSLVSVNTEAFF
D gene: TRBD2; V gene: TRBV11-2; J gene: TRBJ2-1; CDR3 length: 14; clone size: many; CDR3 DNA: TGTGCCAGCAGCTGGGCGGGAGGAAACAATGAGCAGTTCTTC; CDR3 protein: CASSWAGGNNEQFF
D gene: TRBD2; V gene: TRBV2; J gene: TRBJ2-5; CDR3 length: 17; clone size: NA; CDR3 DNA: TGTGCCAGCAGTGACGTCCTAGCGGGAGTCGGGCGGGAGACCCAGTACTTC; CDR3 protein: CASSDVLAGVGRETQYF
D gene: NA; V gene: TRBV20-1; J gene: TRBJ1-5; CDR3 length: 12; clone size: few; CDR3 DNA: TGCAGTGTCGGCCCTAGCAATCAGCCCCAGCATTTT; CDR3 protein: CSVGPSNQPQHF
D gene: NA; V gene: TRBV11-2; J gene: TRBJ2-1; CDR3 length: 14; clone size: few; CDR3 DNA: TGTGCCAGCTCTACTCTGAGGGGGGGCAATGAGCAGTTCTTC; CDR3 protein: CASSTLRGGNEQFF
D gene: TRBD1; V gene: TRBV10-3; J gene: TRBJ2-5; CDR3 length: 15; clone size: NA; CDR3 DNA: TGTGCCATCAGTGAGGGACAGGAAAGGGGGGAGACCCAGTACTTC; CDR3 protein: CAISEGQERGETQYF
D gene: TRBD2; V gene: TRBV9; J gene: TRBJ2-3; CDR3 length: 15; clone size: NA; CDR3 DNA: TGTGCCAGCAGCGGGACTAGAACTAGCACAGATACGCAGTATTTT; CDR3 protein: CASSGTRTSTDTQYF
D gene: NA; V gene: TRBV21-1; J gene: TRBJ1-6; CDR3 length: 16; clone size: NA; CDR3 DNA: TGTGCCAGCAGCAAAGGATTTAGCTCCTATAATTCACCCCTCCACTTT; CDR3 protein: CASSKGFSSYNSPLHF
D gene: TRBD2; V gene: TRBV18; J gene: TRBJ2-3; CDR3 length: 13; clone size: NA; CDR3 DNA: TGTGCCAGCTCACCATTCCGGGAGGGTACGCAGTATTTT; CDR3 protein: CASSPFREGTQYF